What follows are 2 T cell receptor beta chains derived from one specimen sequenced in a study of shared clonotypes between healthy human individuals. Generated by immunoSEQ multiplex PCR, the TCRdb table keeps only in-frame clones and is missing some. Here the sample spans some 2.3 million clones, approximately 95% being singletons. The sequencing input was naive CD4+ T cells from PBMCs. Subset given: CD45RA+ positively selected. These receptors all stem from a man between 18 and 29 years old in good health. Some clones in this sample may be carry-over from other donors' samples.

The V call is TRBV6-5, the J call TRBJ1-5; D might be TRBD1 (6 bases). The CDR3 is 13 amino acids. V gave up 6 bases and J gave up 5 bases, with 11 bases separating them. CDR1 MNHEY and CDR2 SVGAGI come from the germline V gene. CDR3 loop: CASSTGSHQPQHF. As DNA, the CDR3 is TGTGCCAGCAGCACAGGGTCTCATCAGCCCCAGCATTTT.

DNA for the CDR3: TGTGCCAGCAGCTTATCAACAGGGACCATTTTGAACACTGAAGCTTTCTTT. Its translation: CASSLSTGTILNTEAFF. The J gene is TRBJ1-1, the V gene TRBV7-2; D perhaps matches TRBD1 (6 bases). Germline V gene data show CDR1 as SGHTA and CDR2 as FQGNSA. V lost 2 bases to trimming and J lost 0 bases, with 16 bases between them. The CDR3 covers 17 residues. The full variable domain, completed using reference TRBV7-2 and TRBJ1-1, is GAGVSQSPSNKVTEKGKDVELRCDPISGHTALYWYRQSLGQGLEFLIYFQGNSAPDKSGLPSDRFSAERTGGSVSTLTIQRTQQEDSAVYLCASSLSTGTILNTEAFFGQGTRLTVV.